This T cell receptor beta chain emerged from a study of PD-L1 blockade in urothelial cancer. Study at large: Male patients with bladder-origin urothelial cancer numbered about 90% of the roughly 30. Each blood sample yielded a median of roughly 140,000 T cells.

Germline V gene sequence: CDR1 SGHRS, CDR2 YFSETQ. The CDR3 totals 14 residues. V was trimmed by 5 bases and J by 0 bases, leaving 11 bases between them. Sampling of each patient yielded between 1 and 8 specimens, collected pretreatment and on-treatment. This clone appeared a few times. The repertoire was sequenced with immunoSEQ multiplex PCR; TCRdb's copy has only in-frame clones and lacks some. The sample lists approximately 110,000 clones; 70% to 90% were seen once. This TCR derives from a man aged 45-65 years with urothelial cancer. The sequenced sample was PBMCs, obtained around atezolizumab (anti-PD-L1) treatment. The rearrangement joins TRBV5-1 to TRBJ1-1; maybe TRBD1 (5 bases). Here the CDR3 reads CASREQAMNTEAFF. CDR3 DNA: TGCGCCAGCAGGGAACAGGCGATGAACACTGAAGCTTTCTTT.